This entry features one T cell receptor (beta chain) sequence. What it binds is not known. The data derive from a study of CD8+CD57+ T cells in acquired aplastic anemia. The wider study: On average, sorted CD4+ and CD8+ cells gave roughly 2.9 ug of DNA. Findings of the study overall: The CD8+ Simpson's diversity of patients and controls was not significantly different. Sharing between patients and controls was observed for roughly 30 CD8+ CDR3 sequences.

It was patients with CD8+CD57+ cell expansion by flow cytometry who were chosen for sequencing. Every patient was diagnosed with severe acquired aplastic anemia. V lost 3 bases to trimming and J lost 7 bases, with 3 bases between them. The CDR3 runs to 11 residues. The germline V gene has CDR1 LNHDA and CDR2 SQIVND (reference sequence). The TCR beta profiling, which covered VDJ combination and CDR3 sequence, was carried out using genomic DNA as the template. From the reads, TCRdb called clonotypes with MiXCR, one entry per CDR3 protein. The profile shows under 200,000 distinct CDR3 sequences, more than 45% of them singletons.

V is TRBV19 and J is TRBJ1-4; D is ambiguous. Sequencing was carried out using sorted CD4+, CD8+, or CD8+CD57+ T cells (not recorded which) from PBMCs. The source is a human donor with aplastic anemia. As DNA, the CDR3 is TGTGCCAGTAGTATTTCTGAAAAACTGTTTTTT. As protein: CASSISEKLFF.